These 9 T cell receptor beta chains share one sample of origin, sequenced in a study of shared clonotypes between healthy human individuals. The data were produced by immunoSEQ multiplex PCR, yet TCRdb's version contains in-frame clones alone and is incomplete. Of around 1.9 million clones in the sample, around 95% were seen once. Only CD45RO-negative cells positively selected for CCR7 counted as naive CD8 cells, so terminally differentiated effector memory CD45RA+ cells were excluded. Source material: naive CD8+ T cells from PBMCs. The receptors shown here come from a man between 18 and 29 years old in good health. Some clones in this sample may be carry-over from other donors' samples.

Of note for this clone: This sample also contains other DNA sequences that code for the same CDR3. Written as DNA, the CDR3 is TGTGCCAGCAGTTTCACCAGCTCCTACGAGCAGTACTTC. Its translation is CASSFTSSYEQYF. This chain links TRBV27 with TRBJ2-7; D is unresolved. Per the germline V gene, CDR1 is MNHEY and CDR2 is SMNVEV (reference sequence). The CDR3 loop spans 13 amino acids. The germline V and J ends were trimmed by 3 bases and 0 bases, with 6 bases remaining between them.

This chain joins TRBV29-1 and TRBJ2-5; D call uncertain. The CDR3 consists of 11 residues. Germline V gene sequence: CDR1 SQVTM, CDR2 ANQGSEA. V was shortened by 6 bases and J by 2 bases, with 7 bases between the two germline ends. The DNA for the CDR3 is TGCAGCGTCCACGGGCAAGAGACCCAGTACTTC. This sequence encodes CSVHGQETQYF.

The rearrangement joins TRBV5-1 to TRBJ1-1; D perhaps matches TRBD1 (6 bases). CDR1 is SGHRS, CDR2 YFSETQ, per germline. V gave up 4 bases and J gave up 7 bases, with 14 bases separating them. The length of the CDR3 is 13 residues. The CDR3 DNA is TGCGCCAGCAGCACGGCGGGGGCCGGTGAAGCTTTCTTT. Protein product: CASSTAGAGEAFF. Filled out from reference TRBV5-1 and TRBJ1-1, the complete variable domain reads KAGVTQTPRYLIKTRGQQVTLSCSPISGHRSVSWYQQTPGQGLQFLFEYFSETQRNKGNFPGRFSGRQFSNSRSEMNVSTLELGDSALYLCASSTAGAGEAFFGQGTRLTVV.

This chain joins TRBV10-3 and TRBJ1-3; maybe TRBD1 (5 bases). Germline CDR1 is ENHRY and CDR2 is SYGVKD. The V and J ends lost 3 bases and 0 bases respectively, with 9 bases between them. The length of the CDR3 is 15 residues. CDR3 nucleotides: TGTGCCATCAGTGATGACAGTAACTCTGGAAACACCATATATTTT. As protein: CAISDDSNSGNTIYF.

V usage is TRBV11-2 and J usage is TRBJ1-2, with a tentative D call TRBD1 (5 bases). The length of the CDR3 is 15 residues. The germline V gene has CDR1 SGHAT and CDR2 FQNNGV. Trimming stripped 4 bases from V and 3 bases from J, with 15 bases between. DNA for the CDR3: TGTGCCAGCAGCTCGGGGACGCCGGGCCACTATGGCTACACCTTC. Protein: CASSSGTPGHYGYTF.

CDR3 sequence: CASSLGTGGYNEQFF. The CDR3 nucleotides are TGTGCCAGCAGCTTGGGGACAGGGGGCTACAATGAGCAGTTCTTC. The gene calls are TRBV5-4 and TRBJ2-1, with 10 bases lining up with TRBD1. Trimming at V came to 0 bases and at J to 3 bases, leaving 0 bases not matched to a gene. The CDR3 runs 15 residues. CDR1 is SGHNT and CDR2 is YYREEE in the germline V gene (reference sequence).

The genes are TRBV19 and TRBJ2-7; 8 positions agree with TRBD2. Germline assignment: CDR1 LNHDA and CDR2 SQIVND (reference sequence). The CDR3 has 15 residues. Losses at the gene ends were 2 bases for V and 5 bases for J; bases not matched to a gene: 8. Here the CDR3 DNA reads TGTGCCAGTAGTATAAACGGGAGGGCCGGGGACGAGCAGTACTTC. Protein sequence: CASSINGRAGDEQYF.

The chain links TRBV10-3 to TRBJ2-1; TRBD2 agrees at 10 bases. Germline V gene data show CDR1 as ENHRY and CDR2 as SYGVKD. This CDR3 is 14 amino acids long. V lost 0 bases to trimming and J lost 12 bases; unmatched junction nucleotides: 5. CDR3 coding DNA: TGTGCCATCAGTGAGTCGGCTAGCGGGAGACGGCAGTTCTTC. Translating gives CAISESASGRRQFF.

The chain carries TRBV28 and TRBJ2-7; D unresolved. The CDR3 runs to 14 residues. V was pared by 3 bases and J by 5 bases, with 14 bases between. From germline, CDR1 is MDHEN and CDR2 SYDVKM. The CDR3 here is CASSFYRVRNEQYF. CDR3 nucleotide sequence: TGTGCCAGCAGTTTTTATCGGGTAAGAAACGAGCAGTACTTC. The entire variable domain, with the rest obtained from reference TRBV28 and TRBJ2-7, is as follows: DVKVTQSSRYLVKRTGEKVFLECVQDMDHENMFWYRQDPGLGLRLIYFSYDVKMKEKGDIPEGYSVSREKKERFSLILESASTNQTSMYLCASSFYRVRNEQYFGPGTRLTVT.